The text below deals with one T cell receptor (beta chain). Its antigen is unidentified. Using immunoSEQ multiplex PCR, the repertoire was profiled, and TCRdb retains in-frame clones only, with some absent. The table records more than 100,000 clones, about 91% of them present only once. The sample originates from a study of T cell responses to AZD1222 COVID-19 vaccine. Study observations and caveats: Baseline serostatus was positive in only six AZD1222 recipients. After two AZD1222 doses, spike-specific TCR breadth and depth rose versus day 0. Clonal diversity was possibly underestimated; the donors were predominantly white British and more often female. Unmutated regions of variants are reportedly targeted by nearly half of spike-specific TCRs.

The receptor comes from an adult who received the AZD1222 COVID-19 vaccine. Sequencing used peripheral blood, obtained 28 days after the second AZD1222 dose.

CDR3 coding DNA: TGTGCCAGCACCGAGGGGACAGGGGGCAGAAACACCATATATTTT. Translation: CASTEGTGGRNTIYF. This chain links TRBV6-5 with TRBJ1-3, with TRBD1 matching 12 bases. Looked up from germline, CDR1 is MNHEY and CDR2 is SVGAGI. V shed 7 bases, J shed 5 bases, and the junction held 6 bases outside the gene matches. The CDR3 is made up of 15 amino acids.